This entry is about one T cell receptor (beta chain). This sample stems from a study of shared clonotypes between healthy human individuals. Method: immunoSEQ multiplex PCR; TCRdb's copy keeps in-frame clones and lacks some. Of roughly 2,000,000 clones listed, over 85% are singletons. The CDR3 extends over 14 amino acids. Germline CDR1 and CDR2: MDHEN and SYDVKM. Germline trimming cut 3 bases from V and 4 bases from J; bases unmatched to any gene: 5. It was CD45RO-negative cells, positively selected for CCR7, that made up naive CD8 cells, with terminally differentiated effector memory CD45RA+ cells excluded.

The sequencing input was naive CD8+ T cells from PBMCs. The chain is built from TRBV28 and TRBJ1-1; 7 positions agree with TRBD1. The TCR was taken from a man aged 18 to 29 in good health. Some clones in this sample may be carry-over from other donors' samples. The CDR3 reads CASSFSEGATEAFF. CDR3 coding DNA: TGTGCCAGCAGTTTTTCTGAGGGGGCCACTGAAGCTTTCTTT.